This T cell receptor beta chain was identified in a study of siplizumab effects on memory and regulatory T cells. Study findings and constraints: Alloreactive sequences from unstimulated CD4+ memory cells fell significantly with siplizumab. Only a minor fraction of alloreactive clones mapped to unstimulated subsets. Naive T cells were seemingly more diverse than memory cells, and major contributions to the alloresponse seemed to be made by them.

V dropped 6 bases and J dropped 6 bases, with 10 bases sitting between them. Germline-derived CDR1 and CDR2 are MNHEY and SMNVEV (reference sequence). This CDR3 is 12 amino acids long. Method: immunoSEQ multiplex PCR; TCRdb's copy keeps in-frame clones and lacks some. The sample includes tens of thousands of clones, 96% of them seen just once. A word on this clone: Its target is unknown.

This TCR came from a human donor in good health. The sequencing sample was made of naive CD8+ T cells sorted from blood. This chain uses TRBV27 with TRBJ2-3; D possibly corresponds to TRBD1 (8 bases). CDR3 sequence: CASRQGGDTQYF. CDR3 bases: TGTGCCAGCAGACAGGGGGGGGATACGCAGTATTTT.